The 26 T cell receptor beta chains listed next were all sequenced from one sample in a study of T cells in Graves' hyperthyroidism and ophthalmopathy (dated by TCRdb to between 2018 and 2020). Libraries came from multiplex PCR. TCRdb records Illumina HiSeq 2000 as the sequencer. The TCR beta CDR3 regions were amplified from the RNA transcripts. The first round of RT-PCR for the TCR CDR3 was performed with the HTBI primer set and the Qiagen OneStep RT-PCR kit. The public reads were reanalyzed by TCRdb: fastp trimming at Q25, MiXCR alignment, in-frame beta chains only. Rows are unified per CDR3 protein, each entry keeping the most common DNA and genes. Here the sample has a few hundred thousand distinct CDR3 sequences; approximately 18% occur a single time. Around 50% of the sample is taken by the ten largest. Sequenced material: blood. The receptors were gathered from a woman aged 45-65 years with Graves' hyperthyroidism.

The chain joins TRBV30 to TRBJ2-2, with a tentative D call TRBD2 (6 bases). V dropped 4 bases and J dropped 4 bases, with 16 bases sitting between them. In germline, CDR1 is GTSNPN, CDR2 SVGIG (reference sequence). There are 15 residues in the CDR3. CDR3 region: CAWTRLGEVTGELFF. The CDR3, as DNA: TGTGCCTGGACCAGGCTAGGGGAGGTCACCGGGGAGCTGTTTTTT.

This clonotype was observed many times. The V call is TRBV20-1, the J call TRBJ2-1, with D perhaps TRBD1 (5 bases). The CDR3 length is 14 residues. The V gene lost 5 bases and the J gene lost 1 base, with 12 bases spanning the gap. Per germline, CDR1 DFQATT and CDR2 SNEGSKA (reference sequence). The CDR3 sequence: CSAEKQGSYNEQFF. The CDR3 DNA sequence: TGCAGTGCTGAGAAGCAGGGATCCTACAATGAGCAGTTCTTC.

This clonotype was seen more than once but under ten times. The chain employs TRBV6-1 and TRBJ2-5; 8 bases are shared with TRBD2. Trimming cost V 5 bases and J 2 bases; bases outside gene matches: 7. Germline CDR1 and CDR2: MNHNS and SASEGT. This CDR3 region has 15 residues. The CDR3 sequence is CASSSAGGLQETQYF. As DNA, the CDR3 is TGTGCCAGCAGTTCTGCGGGGGGATTACAAGAGACCCAGTACTTC.

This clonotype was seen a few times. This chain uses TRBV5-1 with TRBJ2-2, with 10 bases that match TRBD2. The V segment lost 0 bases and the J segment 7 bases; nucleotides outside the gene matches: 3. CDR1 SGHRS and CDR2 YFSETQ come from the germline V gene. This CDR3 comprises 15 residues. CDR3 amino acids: CASSLALAGVGELFF. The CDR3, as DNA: TGCGCCAGCAGCTTGGCCCTAGCGGGAGTCGGGGAGCTGTTTTTT.

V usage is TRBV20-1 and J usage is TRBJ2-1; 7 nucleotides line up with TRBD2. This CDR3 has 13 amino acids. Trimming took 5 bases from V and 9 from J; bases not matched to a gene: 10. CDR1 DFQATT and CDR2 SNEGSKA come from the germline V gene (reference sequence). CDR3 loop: CSAPWDSGGEQFF. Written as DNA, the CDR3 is TGCAGTGCTCCTTGGGACTCGGGGGGTGAGCAGTTCTTC.

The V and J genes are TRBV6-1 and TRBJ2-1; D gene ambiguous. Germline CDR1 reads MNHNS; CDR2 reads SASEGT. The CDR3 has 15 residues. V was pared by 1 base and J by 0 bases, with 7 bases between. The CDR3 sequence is CASSEGLLSYNEQFF. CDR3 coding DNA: TGTGCCAGCAGTGAAGGGTTGCTCTCCTACAATGAGCAGTTCTTC.

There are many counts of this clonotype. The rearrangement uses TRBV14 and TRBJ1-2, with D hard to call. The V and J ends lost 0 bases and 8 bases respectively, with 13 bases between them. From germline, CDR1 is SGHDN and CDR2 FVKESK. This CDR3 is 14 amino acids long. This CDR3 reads CASSQDLRLGGYTF. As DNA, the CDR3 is TGTGCCAGCAGCCAAGATCTTAGGTTGGGAGGCTACACCTTC.

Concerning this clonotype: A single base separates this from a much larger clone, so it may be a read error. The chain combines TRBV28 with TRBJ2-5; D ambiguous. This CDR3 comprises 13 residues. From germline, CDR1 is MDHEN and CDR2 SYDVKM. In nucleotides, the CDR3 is TGTGCCAGCAGTTACGCTGGTGTCGAGACCCGGTACTTC. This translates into CASSYAGVETRYF. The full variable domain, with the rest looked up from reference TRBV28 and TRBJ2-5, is DVKVTQSSRYLVKRTGEKVFLECVQDMDHENMFWYRQDPGLGLRLIYFSYDVKMKEKGDIPEGYSVSREKKERFSLILESASTNQTSMYLCASSYAGVETRYFGPGTRLLVL.

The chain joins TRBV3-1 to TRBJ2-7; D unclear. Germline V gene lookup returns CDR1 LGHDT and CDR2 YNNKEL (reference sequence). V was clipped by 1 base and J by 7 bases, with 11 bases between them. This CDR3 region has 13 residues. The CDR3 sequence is CASSQVLEYEQYF. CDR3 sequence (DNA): TGTGCCAGCAGCCAAGTTCTGGAGTATGAGCAGTACTTC.

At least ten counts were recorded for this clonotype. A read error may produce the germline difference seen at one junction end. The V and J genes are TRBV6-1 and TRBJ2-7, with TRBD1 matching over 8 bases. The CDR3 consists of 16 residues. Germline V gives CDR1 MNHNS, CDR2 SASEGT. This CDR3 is CASSRTGTGDLYKQYF. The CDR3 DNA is TGTGCCAGCAGTAGAACCGGGACAGGAGACCTCTACAAGCAGTACTTC.

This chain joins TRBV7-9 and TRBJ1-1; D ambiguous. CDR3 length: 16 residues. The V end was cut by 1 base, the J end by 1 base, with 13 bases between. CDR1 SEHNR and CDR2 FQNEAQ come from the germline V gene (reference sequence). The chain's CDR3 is CASSLGFRDTNTEAFF. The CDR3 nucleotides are TGTGCCAGCAGCTTAGGGTTTAGGGATACGAACACTGAAGCTTTCTTT.

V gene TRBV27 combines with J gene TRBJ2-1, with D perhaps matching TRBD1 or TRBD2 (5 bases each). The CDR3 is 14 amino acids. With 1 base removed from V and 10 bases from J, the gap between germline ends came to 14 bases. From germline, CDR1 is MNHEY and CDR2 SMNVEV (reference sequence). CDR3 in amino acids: CASSLLLGDHEQFF. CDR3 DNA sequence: TGTGCCAGCAGTTTATTACTAGGGGATCACGAGCAGTTCTTC.

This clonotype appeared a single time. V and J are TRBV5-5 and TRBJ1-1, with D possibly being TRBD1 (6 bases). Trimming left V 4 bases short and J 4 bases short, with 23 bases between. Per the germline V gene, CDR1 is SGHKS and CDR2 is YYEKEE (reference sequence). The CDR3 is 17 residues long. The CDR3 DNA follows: TGTGCCAGCAGCCGGGGGCTGTCGGGGGGGGCGCCCACTGAAGCTTTCTTT. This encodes CASSRGLSGGAPTEAFF.

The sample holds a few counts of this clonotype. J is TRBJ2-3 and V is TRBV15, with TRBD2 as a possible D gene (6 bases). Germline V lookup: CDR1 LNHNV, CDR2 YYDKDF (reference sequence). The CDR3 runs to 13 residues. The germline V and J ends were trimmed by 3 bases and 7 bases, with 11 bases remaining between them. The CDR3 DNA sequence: TGTGCCACCAGCAGGGGGGGTTCGAATACGCAGTATTTT. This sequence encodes CATSRGGSNTQYF.

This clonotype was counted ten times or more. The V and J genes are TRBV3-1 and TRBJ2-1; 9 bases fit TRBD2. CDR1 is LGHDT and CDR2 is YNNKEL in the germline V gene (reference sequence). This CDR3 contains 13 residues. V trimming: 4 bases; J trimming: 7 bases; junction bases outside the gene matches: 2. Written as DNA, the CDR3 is TGTGCCAGCAGCCGCCTAGCGGGGAATGAGCAGTTCTTC. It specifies CASSRLAGNEQFF.

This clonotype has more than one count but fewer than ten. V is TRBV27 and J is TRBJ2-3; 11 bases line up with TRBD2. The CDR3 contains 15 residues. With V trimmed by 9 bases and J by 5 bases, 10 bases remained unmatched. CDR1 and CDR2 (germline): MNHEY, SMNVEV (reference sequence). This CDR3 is CASSGRAAAEDTQYF. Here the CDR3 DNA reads TGTGCCAGTAGCGGGAGGGCCGCAGCTGAAGATACGCAGTATTTT.

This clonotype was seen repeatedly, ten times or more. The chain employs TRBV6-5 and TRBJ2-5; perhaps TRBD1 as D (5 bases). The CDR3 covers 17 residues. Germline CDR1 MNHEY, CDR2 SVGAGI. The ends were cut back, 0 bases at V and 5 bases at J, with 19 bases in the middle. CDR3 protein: CASSYSPLTAGRETQYF. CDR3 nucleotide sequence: TGTGCCAGCAGTTACTCTCCATTGACAGCCGGCAGGGAGACCCAGTACTTC.

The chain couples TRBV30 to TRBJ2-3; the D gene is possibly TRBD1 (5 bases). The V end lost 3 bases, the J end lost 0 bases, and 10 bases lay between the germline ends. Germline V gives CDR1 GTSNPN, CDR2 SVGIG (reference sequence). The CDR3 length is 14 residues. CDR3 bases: TGTGCCTGGAGGCAGGGAAGTAGCACAGATACGCAGTATTTT. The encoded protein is CAWRQGSSTDTQYF. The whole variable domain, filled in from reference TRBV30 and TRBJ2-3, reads SQTIHQWPATLVQPVGSPLSLECTVEGTSNPNLYWYRQAAGRGLQLLFYSVGIGQISSEVPQNLSASRPQDRQFILSSKKLLLSDSGFYLCAWRQGSSTDTQYFGPGTRLTVL.

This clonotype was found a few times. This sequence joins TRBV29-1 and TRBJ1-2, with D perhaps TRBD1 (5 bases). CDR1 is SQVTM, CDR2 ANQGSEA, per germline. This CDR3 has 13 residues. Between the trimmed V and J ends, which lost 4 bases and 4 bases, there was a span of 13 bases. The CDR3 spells CSVGGGTLYGYTF. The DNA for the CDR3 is TGCAGCGTTGGAGGCGGGACGCTCTATGGCTACACCTTC.

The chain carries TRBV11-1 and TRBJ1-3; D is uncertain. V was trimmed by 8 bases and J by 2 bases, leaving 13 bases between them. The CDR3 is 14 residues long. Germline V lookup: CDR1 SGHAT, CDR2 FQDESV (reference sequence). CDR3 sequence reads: CASGVGLAGNTIYF. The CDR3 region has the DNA TGTGCCAGCGGCGTGGGCTTGGCTGGAAACACCATATATTTT. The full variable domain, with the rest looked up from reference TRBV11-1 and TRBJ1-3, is EAEVAQSPRYKITEKSQAVAFWCDPISGHATLYWYRQILGQGPELLVQFQDESVVDDSQLPKDRFSAERLKGVDSTLKIQPAELGDSAMYLCASGVGLAGNTIYFGEGSWLTVV.

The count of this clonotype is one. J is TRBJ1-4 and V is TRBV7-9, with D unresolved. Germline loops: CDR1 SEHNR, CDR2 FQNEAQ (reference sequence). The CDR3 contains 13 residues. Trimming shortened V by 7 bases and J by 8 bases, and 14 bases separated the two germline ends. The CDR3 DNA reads TGTGCCAGCAACCGCTATTCAGACGAAAAACTGTTTTTT. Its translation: CASNRYSDEKLFF.

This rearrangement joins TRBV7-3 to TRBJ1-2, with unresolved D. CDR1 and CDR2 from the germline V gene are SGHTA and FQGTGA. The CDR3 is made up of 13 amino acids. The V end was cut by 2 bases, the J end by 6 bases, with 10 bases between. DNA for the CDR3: TGTGCCAGCAGCTTATCGGAGTGGGATGGCTACACCTTC. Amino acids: CASSLSEWDGYTF.

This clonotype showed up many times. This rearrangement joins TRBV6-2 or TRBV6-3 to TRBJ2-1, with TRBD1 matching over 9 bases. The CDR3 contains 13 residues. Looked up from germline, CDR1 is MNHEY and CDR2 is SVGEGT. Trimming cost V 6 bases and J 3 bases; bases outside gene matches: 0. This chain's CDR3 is CASRGQGYNEQFF. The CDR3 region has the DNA TGTGCCAGCAGGGGACAGGGCTACAATGAGCAGTTCTTC.

The CDR3 region is CASSPGAGVSYEQYV. CDR3 coding DNA: TGTGCCAGCTCACCGGGCGCGGGGGTGTCCTACGAGCAGTACGTC. The chain recombines TRBV18 with TRBJ2-7, with TRBD2 matching 7 bases. From germline, CDR1 is KGHSH and CDR2 LQKENI. V trimming: 3 bases; J trimming: 1 base; junction bases outside the gene matches: 6. CDR3 length equals 15 residues.

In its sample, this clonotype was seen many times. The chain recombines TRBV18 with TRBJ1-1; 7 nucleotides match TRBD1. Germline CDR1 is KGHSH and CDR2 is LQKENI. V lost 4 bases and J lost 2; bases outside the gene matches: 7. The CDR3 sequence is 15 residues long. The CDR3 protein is CASSREDRRNTEAFF. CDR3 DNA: TGTGCCAGCTCACGCGAGGACAGGCGTAACACTGAAGCTTTCTTT. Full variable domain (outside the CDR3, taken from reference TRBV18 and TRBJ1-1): NAGVMQNPRHLVRRRGQEARLRCSPMKGHSHVYWYRQLPEEGLKFMVYLQKENIIDESGMPKERFSAEFPKEGPSILRIQQVVRGDSAAYFCASSREDRRNTEAFFGQGTRLTVV.

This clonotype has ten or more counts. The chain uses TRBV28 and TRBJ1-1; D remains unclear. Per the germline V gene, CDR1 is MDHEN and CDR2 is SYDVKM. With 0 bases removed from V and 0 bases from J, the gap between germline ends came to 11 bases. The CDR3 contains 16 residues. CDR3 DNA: TGTGCCAGCAGTTTATGGACCGGCGCCATGAACACTGAAGCTTTCTTT. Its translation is CASSLWTGAMNTEAFF.